Listed below are T cell receptor beta chains from one sample, sequenced in a study of T cell responses to AZD1222 COVID-19 vaccine. Here immunoSEQ multiplex PCR was the method, and the copy in TCRdb shows in-frame clones only, minus some. Of roughly 120,000 clones listed, roughly 91% were seen once; the top ten hold about 7.4%. Sequenced material: peripheral blood, taken 28 days after the second AZD1222 dose. The receptors derive from an adult who received the AZD1222 COVID-19 vaccine. The CDR3 runs from the conserved cysteine through the conserved F or W. A D gene is named only where the DNA matches it firmly. Size is stated for part of the rows, as once, few or many counts, or as a class when the clone is expanded.

cdr3_length,d_call,v_call,j_call,clone_size,cdr3_aa,cdr3_nt
17,TRBD2,TRBV4-2,TRBJ2-4,NA,CASSQETTSGRENIQYF,TGTGCCAGCAGCCAAGAAACGACTAGCGGAAGGGAAAACATTCAGTACTTC
13,NA,TRBV7-9,TRBJ1-2,once,CASSLGGGDGYTF,TGTGCCAGCAGCCTAGGAGGTGGGGATGGCTACACCTTC
15,NA,TRBV6-5,TRBJ1-3,NA,CASSTGGRAGNTIYF,TGTGCCAGCAGTACGGGGGGAAGGGCTGGAAACACCATATATTTT
18,NA,TRBV3-1/TRBV3-2,TRBJ2-3,NA,CASSQVKIAATITDTQYF,TGTGCCAGCAGCCAAGTCAAAATAGCGGCGACGATCACAGATACGCAGTATTTT
13,TRBD1,TRBV7-2,TRBJ2-5,NA,CASSRYRGETQYF,TGTGCCAGCAGCAGATACAGGGGGGAGACCCAGTACTTC
17,NA,TRBV25-1,TRBJ2-1,NA,CASSDRDHLPNYNEQFF,TGTGCCAGCAGTGACAGGGACCATTTGCCCAACTACAATGAGCAGTTCTTC
11,NA,TRBV6-5,TRBJ2-7,NA,CASRVGYEQYF,TGTGCCAGCAGGGTAGGCTACGAGCAGTACTTC
14,NA,TRBV5-4,TRBJ2-7,NA,CASSLGHGVYEQYF,TGTGCCAGCAGCTTGGGACACGGAGTCTACGAGCAGTACTTC
13,NA,TRBV24-1,TRBJ2-5,NA,CATSDFGIETQYF,TGTGCCACCAGTGATTTTGGGATCGAGACCCAGTACTTC
10,NA,TRBV6-6,TRBJ2-7,NA,CATNQGEQYF,TGTGCCACCAATCAGGGGGAGCAGTACTTC
14,NA,TRBV6-2/TRBV6-3,TRBJ1-2,NA,CASSYSVGSYGYTF,TGTGCCAGCAGTTACTCGGTCGGATCCTATGGCTACACCTTC
13,TRBD1,TRBV5-1,TRBJ2-2,NA,CASSLHRGGELFF,TGCGCCAGCAGCTTACACAGGGGCGGGGAGCTGTTTTTT
16,NA,TRBV19,TRBJ2-7,once,CASSIKGQGPSYEQYF,TGTGCCAGTAGTATCAAAGGTCAGGGCCCCTCCTACGAGCAGTACTTC
15,TRBD1,TRBV5-6,TRBJ2-7,NA,CASSLLTGTDDEQYF,TGTGCCAGCAGCCTTCTGACAGGGACGGACGACGAGCAGTACTTC
17,NA,TRBV7-2,TRBJ2-7,NA,CASSPSPRPAKYGEQYF,TGTGCCAGCAGCCCATCCCCCCGGCCCGCCAAATATGGGGAGCAGTACTTC
15,NA,TRBV2,TRBJ1-1,NA,CASSDTWGVNTEAFF,TGTGCCAGCAGTGATACGTGGGGGGTGAACACTGAAGCTTTCTTT
15,TRBD1,TRBV7-9,TRBJ2-3,NA,CASSFKGQGSDTQYF,TGTGCCAGCAGCTTTAAGGGACAGGGGTCAGATACGCAGTATTTT
17,NA,TRBV5-4,TRBJ1-1,NA,CASSWRAGSYLNTEAFF,TGTGCCAGCAGCTGGAGGGCAGGGAGCTACCTGAACACTGAAGCTTTCTTT
14,TRBD1,TRBV19,TRBJ1-2,NA,CASSAGTGAYGYTF,TGTGCCAGTAGCGCCGGGACAGGGGCCTATGGCTACACCTTC
17,TRBD1,TRBV9,TRBJ1-2,once,CASSTGLGTGKNYGYTF,TGTGCCAGCAGCACAGGCCTCGGGACAGGGAAGAACTATGGCTACACCTTC
12,NA,TRBV5-1,TRBJ1-2,once,CASSLAGDGYTF,TGCGCCAGCAGCTTGGCAGGGGATGGCTACACCTTC
15,NA,TRBV5-1,TRBJ2-6,NA,CASSLDFFGANVLTF,TGCGCCAGCAGCTTAGACTTTTTTGGGGCCAACGTCCTGACTTTC
14,NA,TRBV5-4,TRBJ1-2,NA,CASSPGGMSYGYTF,TGTGCCAGCAGCCCCGGGGGTATGAGCTATGGCTACACCTTC
14,TRBD1,TRBV19,TRBJ1-1,few,CASTLQGGGTEAFF,TGTGCCAGTACTCTCCAGGGGGGAGGCACTGAAGCTTTCTTT
16,TRBD1,TRBV19,TRBJ2-2,NA,CASSDGQGYYTGELFF,TGTGCCAGTAGTGATGGACAGGGGTATTACACCGGGGAGCTGTTTTTT
14,NA,TRBV6-2/TRBV6-3,TRBJ2-5,NA,CASSYSGTQETQYF,TGTGCCAGCAGTTACTCCGGGACCCAAGAGACCCAGTACTTC
13,NA,TRBV12-3/TRBV12-4,TRBJ2-5,NA,CASTVEGRETQYF,TGTGCCAGCACCGTTGAGGGGAGGGAGACCCAGTACTTC
12,NA,TRBV20-1,TRBJ2-7,once,CSASMRTYEQYF,TGCAGTGCTAGTATGAGAACCTACGAGCAGTACTTC
16,NA,TRBV21-1,TRBJ2-5,NA,CASSKETRTAQETQYF,TGTGCCAGCAGCAAAGAAACCCGGACAGCGCAAGAGACCCAGTACTTC
15,NA,TRBV6-2/TRBV6-3,TRBJ1-1,NA,CASSYRQTMNTEAFF,TGTGCCAGCAGTTACCGACAGACGATGAACACTGAAGCTTTCTTT
16,TRBD1,TRBV11-2,TRBJ2-2,few,CASSLTGSANTGELFF,TGTGCCAGCAGTCTGACAGGGTCAGCTAACACCGGGGAGCTGTTTTTT
14,NA,TRBV9,TRBJ1-2,NA,CASSVDQGPYGYTF,TGTGCCAGCAGCGTAGATCAGGGGCCCTATGGCTACACCTTC
12,NA,TRBV5-1,TRBJ2-5,NA,CASSWEGETQYF,TGCGCCAGCAGCTGGGAAGGAGAGACCCAGTACTTC
11,NA,TRBV28,TRBJ2-1,NA,CASRTSLEQFF,TGTGCCAGCAGAACTAGCCTTGAGCAGTTCTTC
13,TRBD2,TRBV6-5,TRBJ2-5,NA,CASSFGGEETQYF,TGTGCCAGCAGTTTTGGGGGGGAAGAGACCCAGTACTTC
17,NA,TRBV5-1,TRBJ1-6,NA,CASTIGWGDTYNSPLHF,TGCGCCAGCACTATCGGATGGGGGGATACCTATAATTCACCCCTCCACTTT
15,NA,TRBV29-1,TRBJ2-1,once,CSVAERDRTYNEQFF,TGCAGCGTCGCGGAGCGGGACAGAACCTACAATGAGCAGTTCTTC
17,TRBD1,TRBV19,TRBJ1-5,NA,CASSSWDRGPREQPQHF,TGTGCCAGTAGTTCTTGGGACAGGGGGCCGAGGGAGCAGCCCCAGCATTTT
18,NA,TRBV2,TRBJ2-5,few,CASSGVVQSGSKGETQYF,TGTGCCAGCAGTGGGGTTGTACAATCAGGGTCCAAGGGGGAGACCCAGTACTTC
17,TRBD2,TRBV5-1,TRBJ2-7,NA,CASSLAWIAGSTYEQYF,TGCGCCAGCAGCTTGGCCTGGATAGCGGGTAGTACCTACGAGCAGTACTTC
18,NA,TRBV7-9,TRBJ2-3,NA,CASAPPLSRGVDTDTQYF,TGTGCCAGCGCTCCACCACTATCCAGGGGAGTCGACACAGATACGCAGTATTTT
15,NA,TRBV30,TRBJ1-3,once,CAWSRPTGPRNTIYF,TGTGCCTGGAGTAGACCGACAGGACCTCGAAACACCATATATTTT
14,NA,TRBV5-1,TRBJ2-5,NA,CASSLRASAETQYF,TGCGCCAGCAGCTTGAGGGCTTCCGCTGAGACCCAGTACTTC
16,NA,TRBV11-2,TRBJ2-7,once,CASSSRLASSSYEQYF,TGTGCCAGCAGCTCTCGACTGGCTTCTAGCTCCTACGAGCAGTACTTC
16,NA,TRBV4-3,TRBJ1-1,NA,CASSQESAPMNTEAFF,TGCGCCAGCAGCCAAGAGTCAGCTCCCATGAACACTGAAGCTTTCTTT
16,NA,TRBV6-6,TRBJ2-7,NA,CASTLGGDRSSYEQYF,TGTGCCAGCACCCTAGGGGGGGACCGTAGCTCCTACGAGCAGTACTTC
18,NA,TRBV4-1,TRBJ2-6,NA,CASSLGGATGFGANVLTF,TGCGCCAGCAGCCTGGGGGGGGCCACAGGTTTTGGGGCCAACGTCCTGACTTTC
14,NA,TRBV27,TRBJ2-7,NA,CASSTPTSAQGWYF,TGTGCCAGCAGTACGCCCACTAGCGCCCAGGGGTGGTACTTC
14,NA,TRBV6-5,TRBJ2-7,NA,CASSLTHGPYEQYF,TGTGCCAGCAGCTTGACCCACGGCCCCTACGAGCAGTACTTC
15,TRBD1,TRBV7-7,TRBJ2-5,NA,CASSLDRDVQETQYF,TGTGCTAGCAGCTTAGACAGGGACGTTCAAGAGACCCAGTACTTC
16,TRBD1,TRBV18,TRBJ2-7,NA,CASSPTPGQRSYEQYF,TGTGCCAGCTCACCTACTCCGGGACAGAGATCCTACGAGCAGTACTTC
14,TRBD1,TRBV5-1,TRBJ1-1,NA,CASSFGQGITEAFF,TGCGCCAGCAGCTTTGGACAGGGTATCACTGAAGCTTTCTTT
15,NA,TRBV30,TRBJ1-3,NA,CAWSVNGNPGNTIYF,TGTGCCTGGAGTGTAAATGGGAACCCTGGAAACACCATATATTTT
16,TRBD1,TRBV24-1,TRBJ1-6,NA,CATSDPQTGANSPLHF,TGTGCCACCAGTGATCCCCAGACAGGGGCTAATTCACCCCTCCACTTT
14,NA,TRBV3-1/TRBV3-2,TRBJ1-1,NA,CASSRAGGGTEAFF,TGTGCCAGCAGCCGGGCCGGGGGGGGCACTGAAGCTTTCTTT
12,NA,TRBV5-6,TRBJ2-7,NA,CASSFNRYEQYF,TGTGCCAGCAGCTTTAACCGGTACGAGCAGTACTTC
16,TRBD2,TRBV30,TRBJ2-1,NA,CAWSGLAGGPANEQFF,TGTGCCTGGAGTGGACTAGCGGGGGGGCCCGCCAATGAGCAGTTCTTC
14,NA,TRBV18,TRBJ2-5,NA,CASSPQGGFETQYF,TGTGCCAGCTCACCCCAGGGGGGGTTTGAGACCCAGTACTTC
16,TRBD1,TRBV2,TRBJ2-7,NA,CASLPAHRDSSYEQYF,TGTGCCAGCTTGCCAGCCCACCGGGACAGCTCCTACGAGCAGTACTTC
16,TRBD1,TRBV7-9,TRBJ1-2,NA,CASSPPGDRINYGYTF,TGTGCCAGCAGCCCCCCGGGGGACAGAATTAACTATGGCTACACCTTC